These 27 T cell receptor beta chains were sequenced from one sample in a study of T-cell memory formation after mild COVID-19. TCRdb recomputed calls from the 5' RACE reads with MiXCR, one row per CDR3 protein. Among 400,000 to 550,000 distinct CDR3 sequences listed, 25% were seen once. Material for sequencing was PBMCs or a T cell subset sorted from them (not recorded which). Receptors originate from an adult woman who had mild COVID-19 (a few samples of this study predate the infection). Cell type and time point are not known.

Details on this clonotype: Sequence at one end of the junction differs from germline and may be a read error. V gene TRBV6-5 combines with J gene TRBJ1-1; D call uncertain. This CDR3 spans 15 amino acids. Germline CDR1 and CDR2: MNHEY and SVGAGI. CDR3 loop: CASIYSGEGNTEAFF. CDR3 coding DNA: TGTGCCAGCATTTACTCCGGGGAGGGGAACACTGAAGCTTTCTTT.

The chain is built from TRBV6-2 or TRBV6-3 and TRBJ1-1, with a weak D call TRBD1 (5 bases). This CDR3 is built from 15 residues. Trimming removed 6 bases at V and 6 bases at J, with 20 bases between. In germline, CDR1 is MNHEY, CDR2 SVGEGT. The DNA for the CDR3 is TGTGCCAGCAGCCAAGGGCACTCAGGGAGCGCTGAAGCTTTCTTT. It codes for CASSQGHSGSAEAFF.

This clonotype turned up a few times. The rearrangement joins TRBV10-3 to TRBJ2-3; 13 bases line up with TRBD2. Germline V gene sequence: CDR1 ENHRY, CDR2 SYGVKD. The CDR3 consists of 18 residues. The trim removed 2 bases at V and 2 bases at J, leaving 7 bases unmatched. CDR3: CAISEPLTSGRYTDTQYF. CDR3 DNA sequence: TGTGCCATCAGTGAGCCCCTGACTAGCGGGAGGTACACAGATACGCAGTATTTT.

There are a few counts of this clonotype. The rearrangement joins TRBV7-9 to TRBJ1-2, with unresolved D. The CDR3 covers 14 residues. Germline CDR1 and CDR2: SEHNR and FQNEAQ (reference sequence). V lost 4 bases and J 4 bases, leaving 13 bases between the germline ends. The CDR3 sequence: CASSSQAPGYGYTF. The DNA of the CDR3 is TGTGCCAGCAGCTCGCAGGCCCCCGGCTATGGCTACACCTTC.

This rearrangement joins TRBV3-1 to TRBJ1-1; D call uncertain. The CDR3 totals 15 residues. Germline CDR1 LGHDT, CDR2 YNNKEL (reference sequence). Trimming shortened V by 4 bases and J by 4 bases, and 16 bases separated the two germline ends. The CDR3 DNA reads TGTGCCAGCAGCCCCTTTCAGAGCAGATCCACTGAAGCTTTCTTT. It codes for CASSPFQSRSTEAFF. Using reference TRBV3-1 and TRBJ1-1 for the parts outside the CDR3, the full variable domain is DTAVSQTPKYLVTQMGNDKSIKCEQNLGHDTMYWYKQDSKKFLKIMFSYNNKELIINETVPNRFSPKSPDKAHLNLHINSLELGDSAVYFCASSPFQSRSTEAFFGQGTRLTVV.

Worth noting for this clonotype: An end of the junction differs from the germline gene, which may be a read error. V and J are TRBV18 and TRBJ2-1; TRBD2 agrees at 15 bases. The CDR3 consists of 15 residues. Germline CDR1 KGHSH, CDR2 LQKENI. The CDR3 is CASSPGLAGGNEKFF. The CDR3 DNA reads TGTGCCAGCTCACCGGGACTAGCGGGGGGAAATGAGAAGTTCTTC.

This clonotype was detected a few times. The V and J genes are TRBV12-3 or TRBV12-4 and TRBJ2-3; D perhaps matches TRBD2 (6 bases). There are 14 residues in the CDR3. Trimming took off 6 bases at V and 4 bases at J, with 14 bases between the two ends. The chain's CDR3 is CASSGPGGADTQYF. CDR3 sequence (DNA): TGTGCCAGCAGCGGGCCTGGAGGGGCAGATACGCAGTATTTT.

This clonotype has just a few counts. The chain carries TRBV20-1 and TRBJ2-7; D could derive from TRBD1 or TRBD2 (5 bases each). The CDR3 has 13 residues. The germline V and J ends were trimmed by 3 bases and 1 base, with 10 bases remaining between them. The germline CDR1 and CDR2 sequences are DFQATT and SNEGSKA (reference sequence). The CDR3 reads CSASGARSYEQYF. The CDR3, as DNA: TGCAGTGCTAGCGGGGCTCGATCCTACGAGCAGTACTTC.

There are a few counts of this clonotype. One end of the junction is discordant with germline, which a read error may explain. The CDR3 region has the DNA TGTGCCTCCAGCTCTCGGACAGGGAGGAATCAGCCCCAGCATTTT. Translating it yields CASSSRTGRNQPQHF. The V call is TRBV15, the J call TRBJ1-5; TRBD1 agrees at 8 bases. CDR1 LNHNV and CDR2 YYDKDF come from the germline V gene (reference sequence). The CDR3 spans 15 residues.

In its sample, this clonotype was seen many times. This chain links TRBV12-3 or TRBV12-4 with TRBJ2-3, with 8 bases aligning to TRBD1. Trimming at V came to 4 bases and at J to 2 bases, leaving 5 bases not matched to a gene. The CDR3 consists of 15 residues. This chain's CDR3 is CASSSSGGPTDTQYF. In DNA form, the CDR3 reads TGTGCCAGCAGTTCGTCAGGGGGCCCCACAGATACGCAGTATTTT.

The V and J genes are TRBV20-1 and TRBJ2-3; D might be TRBD2 (6 bases). The CDR3 is 17 residues long. Trimming left V 3 bases short and J 2 bases short, with 21 bases between. From germline, CDR1 is DFQATT and CDR2 SNEGSKA (reference sequence). This CDR3 reads CSAREYRAGLFTDTQYF. DNA of the CDR3: TGCAGTGCTAGGGAGTATCGGGCGGGGTTATTCACAGATACGCAGTATTTT.

The chain is built from TRBV4-3 and TRBJ1-1; D call uncertain. The CDR3 runs 13 residues. The germline CDR1 and CDR2 sequences are LGHNA and YSLEER. V was cut by 0 bases and J by 6 bases, with 8 bases left in between. CDR3 bases: TGCGCCAGCAGCCAAGAGGACGTGGCTGAAGCTTTCTTT. This codes for CASSQEDVAEAFF.

J is TRBJ1-5 and V is TRBV4-3; the D is unclear. Between the trimmed V and J ends, which lost 0 bases and 4 bases, there was a span of 10 bases. This CDR3 has 15 residues. Looked up from germline, CDR1 is LGHNA and CDR2 is YSLEER. The CDR3 nucleotides are TGCGCCAGCAGCCAAGAAAGGGAACGGAATCAGCCCCAGCATTTT. It specifies CASSQERERNQPQHF.

The CDR3: CASSFITGEALGGYTF. As DNA, the CDR3 is TGTGCCAGCAGTTTTATAACAGGGGAGGCGTTGGGAGGCTACACCTTC. The J gene is TRBJ1-2, the V gene TRBV28; 7 bases line up with TRBD1. This CDR3 spans 16 amino acids. V shed 3 bases, J shed 8 bases, and the junction held 15 bases outside the gene matches. CDR1 is MDHEN and CDR2 is SYDVKM in the germline V gene.

The rearrangement uses TRBV12-3 or TRBV12-4 and TRBJ2-3; 12 bases align to TRBD2. The J segment lost 5 bases and the V segment lost 4 bases, leaving 10 bases of the junction unmatched. The CDR3 runs 17 residues. DNA of the CDR3: TGTGCCAGCAGTTATTTCCTAGCGGGAGGGCCGGGAGATACGCAGTATTTT. It encodes CASSYFLAGGPGDTQYF.

The J gene is TRBJ2-3, the V gene TRBV14; no clear D. V was cut by 1 base and J by 1 base, with 6 bases left in between. The CDR3 is 14 residues long. Germline assignment: CDR1 SGHDN and CDR2 FVKESK. CDR3 in DNA: TGTGCCAGCAGCCAAGGTTCGGGCACAGATACGCAGTATTTT. Protein: CASSQGSGTDTQYF.

This clonotype showed up just a few times. The genes are TRBV4-1 and TRBJ2-7; possibly TRBD2 for D (6 bases). The V and J ends lost 3 bases and 6 bases respectively, with 21 bases between them. The germline gives CDR1 MGHRA, CDR2 YSYEKL. The CDR3 spans 16 residues. CDR3 nucleotide sequence: TGCGCCAGCAGCCACGATTCCGGGCGGGGTGACTCCGAGCAGTACTTC. Residues: CASSHDSGRGDSEQYF.

This clonotype has just a few counts. CDR3 protein: CSASEQGTRLYF. The CDR3 DNA sequence: TGCAGTGCTAGTGAACAGGGGACCCGTTTATACTTC. V and J are TRBV20-1 and TRBJ2-5, with 7 bases that match TRBD1. The CDR3 is 12 residues long. The ends lost 3 bases at V and 14 bases at J; junction bases unmatched: 12. Germline loops: CDR1 DFQATT, CDR2 SNEGSKA (reference sequence).

This chain joins TRBV9 and TRBJ2-2; D is perhaps TRBD2 (6 bases). The CDR3 length is 14 residues. Trimming took 0 bases from V and 6 from J, leaving 9 bases between them. The germline V gene has CDR1 SGDLS and CDR2 YYNGEE. CDR3 nucleotides: TGTGCCAGCAGCGTAGTGGCTAGCGCCGGGGAGCTGTTTTTT. The encoded protein is CASSVVASAGELFF.

V usage is TRBV12-3 or TRBV12-4 and J usage is TRBJ2-5; tentatively, D is TRBD1 (7 bases). This CDR3 has 14 amino acids. Trimming took 7 bases from V and 2 from J, leaving 14 bases between them. Here the CDR3 reads CASNLGGQQETQYF. The CDR3 DNA is TGTGCCAGCAACTTGGGGGGACAGCAAGAGACCCAGTACTTC.

The chain recombines TRBV5-1 with TRBJ2-2; D is unclear. This CDR3 comprises 15 residues. Germline values: CDR1 SGHRS, CDR2 YFSETQ. Trimming removed 4 bases at V and 1 base at J, with 11 bases between. The CDR3 nucleotides are TGCGCCAGCAGCGCAGTAGTCCTGAACACCGGGGAGCTGTTTTTT. Protein sequence: CASSAVVLNTGELFF.

The CDR3 spells CASSLTRDRGNEELFF. DNA of the CDR3: TGTGCCAGCAGCTTAACACGGGACAGGGGTAACGAAGAGCTGTTTTTT. J is TRBJ2-2 and V is TRBV25-1; 10 bases fit TRBD1. The CDR3 extends over 16 amino acids. With V trimmed by 6 bases and J by 11 bases, 15 bases remained unmatched. CDR1 and CDR2 (germline): MGHDK, SYGVNS.

This clonotype showed up just a few times. The chain is built from TRBV5-1 and TRBJ2-5, with TRBD1 matching 7 bases. Trimming at V came to 1 base and at J to 5 bases, leaving 8 bases not matched to a gene. The CDR3 covers 15 residues. From germline, CDR1 is SGHRS and CDR2 YFSETQ. CDR3 sequence reads: CASSLLGVDRETQYF. The CDR3 nucleotides read TGCGCCAGCAGCTTGTTGGGTGTGGACAGGGAGACCCAGTACTTC.

This sequence joins TRBV7-8 and TRBJ2-7; 9 positions agree with TRBD1. V lost 5 bases and J lost 1; bases outside the gene matches: 9. The CDR3 extends over 16 amino acids. CDR1 is SGHVS, CDR2 FQNEAQ, per germline. The CDR3 nucleotides are TGTGCCAGCAGCCACGCGACAGGGGGTCCGTCCTACGAGCAGTACTTC. It translates to CASSHATGGPSYEQYF. The whole variable domain, filled in from reference TRBV7-8 and TRBJ2-7, reads GAGVSQSPRYKVAKRGQDVALRCDPISGHVSLFWYQQALGQGPEFLTYFQNEAQLDKSGLPSDRFFAERPEGSVSTLKIQRTQQEDSAVYLCASSHATGGPSYEQYFGPGTRLTVT.

The rearrangement uses TRBV27 and TRBJ2-7; 9 bases agree with TRBD1. CDR3 length: 15 residues. V shed 4 bases and J 3 bases; nucleotides not matched to a gene: 7. Germline assignment: CDR1 MNHEY and CDR2 SMNVEV (reference sequence). CDR3: CASSSAGQGIYEQYF. DNA for the CDR3: TGTGCCAGCAGTTCCGCCGGACAGGGGATCTACGAGCAGTACTTC.

This chain joins TRBV12-3 or TRBV12-4 and TRBJ1-1; 8 bases are a match to TRBD1. J lost 7 bases, V lost 2 bases, and 12 bases had no gene match. The CDR3 has 16 residues. In DNA form, the CDR3 reads TGTGCCAGCAGTTTATCACAGGGGGGTGTGATCTTTGAAGCTTTCTTT. It encodes CASSLSQGGVIFEAFF.

This clonotype turned up a few times. The rearrangement links TRBV6-6 to TRBJ2-7; TRBD2 might be the D (6 bases). CDR1 MNHNY and CDR2 SVGAGI come from the germline V gene (reference sequence). The CDR3 sequence is 13 residues long. Deletions cut 6 bases from V and 4 bases from J, with 13 bases between. The CDR3 loop is CASRGTAIYEQYF. The CDR3, as DNA: TGTGCCAGCAGGGGGACTGCCATTTACGAGCAGTACTTC.